These T cell receptor beta chains were read from a single sample in a study of identical twins. Each CDR3 protein is one row after TCRdb ran MiXCR on the 5' RACE reads. The sample shows hundreds of thousands of distinct CDR3 sequences, around a sixth of them seen only once. These data also featured in a second study, about T cells expressing NK-cell markers.

Sequenced material: PBMCs. All receptors come from a woman aged 18-29 years in good health. Each CDR3 is given with its conserved first and last residue. The D gene is left open where the match is weak. Clone size, where shown, is once, few, many, or a class for clones that have expanded.

abundance,v_gene,j_gene,d_gene,CDR3aa,CDR3nt
NA,TRBV5-5,TRBJ2-3,NA,CASSPRTLVRMDTQYF,TGTGCCAGCAGCCCCAGGACTCTTGTGAGGATGGATACGCAGTATTTT
many,TRBV7-3,TRBJ2-1,TRBD2,CASSLAGAQYNEQFF,TGTGCCAGCAGTCTAGCGGGGGCCCAATACAATGAGCAGTTCTTC
few,TRBV6-5,TRBJ2-7,NA,CASSYSNKGNYEQYF,TGTGCCAGCAGTTACTCTAATAAGGGGAACTACGAGCAGTACTTC
NA,TRBV7-2,TRBJ2-2,TRBD1,CASRTGFRTGELFF,TGTGCCAGCAGGACAGGGTTTAGGACCGGGGAGCTGTTTTTT
few,TRBV7-6,TRBJ2-7,TRBD1,CASSLRRDRTYEQYF,TGTGCCAGCAGCTTGAGGCGGGACAGGACCTACGAGCAGTACTTC
NA,TRBV7-2,TRBJ1-2,TRBD1,CASSSKPTGASNYGYTF,TGTGCCAGCAGCTCTAAGCCGACAGGGGCTTCCAACTATGGCTACACCTTC
few,TRBV7-2,TRBJ2-1,TRBD2,CASKGAGGHYNEQFF,TGTGCCAGCAAAGGAGCGGGGGGCCACTACAATGAGCAGTTCTTC
NA,TRBV9,TRBJ2-3,NA,CASSAPSDASTDTQYF,TGTGCCAGCAGCGCTCCTAGCGACGCCAGCACAGATACGCAGTATTTT
NA,TRBV7-6,TRBJ2-5,NA,CASSLTPQSYQETQYF,TGTGCCAGCAGCTTAACCCCTCAATCGTACCAAGAGACCCAGTACTTC
NA,TRBV20-1,TRBJ2-7,TRBD2,CSARVGLARWGPREQYF,TGCAGTGCTAGGGTAGGACTAGCGAGGTGGGGCCCCCGCGAGCAGTACTTC
few,TRBV5-4,TRBJ2-1,NA,CASSLDGGPNNEQFF,TGTGCCAGCAGCTTGGACGGGGGGCCCAACAATGAGCAGTTCTTC
NA,TRBV7-2,TRBJ2-1,TRBD1,CASSLVTGGYNEQFF,TGTGCCAGCAGCTTAGTTACAGGGGGCTACAATGAGCAGTTCTTC
NA,TRBV10-3,TRBJ2-2,NA,CAIGDRENTGELFF,TGTGCCATCGGGGATCGCGAGAACACCGGGGAGCTGTTTTTT
NA,TRBV11-1,TRBJ2-3,NA,CASSLARSTDTQYF,TGTGCCAGCAGCTTAGCGCGCAGCACAGATACGCAGTATTTT
NA,TRBV5-4,TRBJ2-1,TRBD2,CASSSLASGGTYNEQFF,TGTGCCAGCAGCAGCTTGGCTAGCGGGGGTACCTACAATGAGCAGTTCTTC